These 23 T cell receptor beta chains were all obtained from the same sample, sequenced in a study of somatic mutations in cytotoxic T cells in rheumatoid arthritis (dated by TCRdb to 2016 to 2017). Library preparation employed the immunoSEQ multiplex PCR assay. TCRdb limited this immuneACCESS table to in-frame rearrangements with V and J called. A share of clones is missing; checked studies link under half to unresolved V genes, and the rest is unexplained. For this sample the table gives tens of thousands of clones, of which approximately 80% were detected only once. The top ten hold 3.2% of the sample. Input material: CD8+ T cells sorted from blood. All receptors come from a man aged 40-49 years in good health.

This clone was seen once. The chain links TRBV5-3 to TRBJ2-1, with D perhaps TRBD2 (6 bases). TRBV5-3 is an ORF; its function is uncertain. V lost 4 bases and J 0 bases, leaving 17 bases between the germline ends. This CDR3 region has 17 residues. As DNA, the CDR3 is TGTGCCAGAAGCCCCGGGAGATGCCCGAGCTCCTACAATGAGCAGTTCTTC. It translates to CARSPGRCPSSYNEQFF.

V is TRBV19 and J is TRBJ2-1; TRBD1 or TRBD2 may be the D gene (7 bases each). Per germline, CDR1 LNHDA and CDR2 SQIVND (reference sequence). This CDR3 region has 15 residues. V was cut by 10 bases and J by 2 bases, with 18 bases left in between. The chain's CDR3 is CATTPGGEPYNEQFF. The CDR3 coding sequence is TGTGCCACCACCCCAGGGGGGGAGCCCTACAATGAGCAGTTCTTC.

The chain uses TRBV6-4 and TRBJ2-3; D unresolved. Trimming cost V 0 bases and J 5 bases, with 12 bases left between them. Germline V lookup: CDR1 MRHNA, CDR2 SNTAGT. The CDR3 contains 15 residues. The CDR3 DNA reads TGTGCCAGCAGTGACTCTTCCTACGGTTTAGATACGCAGTATTTT. Amino acids: CASSDSSYGLDTQYF.

This clone was counted once. The chain recombines TRBV7-9 with TRBJ1-1; TRBD1 might be the D (6 bases). CDR1 SEHNR and CDR2 FQNEAQ come from the germline V gene (reference sequence). V shed 5 bases and J shed 4 bases, with 14 bases lying between them. The CDR3 length is 14 residues. CDR3 protein: CASSPRGGVTEAFF. CDR3 nucleotide sequence: TGTGCCAGCAGCCCGAGGGGGGGGGTCACTGAAGCTTTCTTT.

V is TRBV28 and J is TRBJ2-7; 11 bases align to TRBD1. V lost 3 bases and J lost 3; bases outside the gene matches: 4. This CDR3 is built from 15 residues. Per the germline V gene, CDR1 is MDHEN and CDR2 is SYDVKM. The CDR3 DNA reads TGTGCCAGCAGTTTCCCGGGACAGGGGGTCTACGAGCAGTACTTC. Translated: CASSFPGQGVYEQYF.

There are a few counts of this clone. The rearrangement links TRBV29-1 to TRBJ1-1; the D is unclear. The CDR3 totals 11 residues. Germline CDR1 and CDR2: SQVTM and ANQGSEA. V was trimmed by 4 bases and J by 1 base, leaving 4 bases between them. The CDR3 protein is CSVGRNTEAFF. The CDR3 DNA reads TGCAGCGTTGGCAGGAACACTGAAGCTTTCTTT.

The chain links TRBV6-4 to TRBJ2-3; 7 nucleotides line up with TRBD1. CDR1 and CDR2 from the germline V gene are MRHNA and SNTAGT. The CDR3 runs 14 residues. After removal of 0 bases from V and 4 bases from J, the junction contained 1 base not matched to a gene. The CDR3 nucleotides read TGTGCCAGCAGTGACTCGCAGGGGGCAGATACGCAGTATTTT. Amino acids: CASSDSQGADTQYF.

The J gene is TRBJ1-2, the V gene TRBV6-5, with TRBD1 as a possible D gene (6 bases). Trimming pared 2 bases from V and 4 bases from J, leaving 11 bases between. The germline CDR1 and CDR2 sequences are MNHEY and SVGAGI. The CDR3 extends over 14 amino acids. CDR3 in DNA: TGTGCCAGCAGTTACGGGGGGCGAGGCTATGGCTACACCTTC. Translated: CASSYGGRGYGYTF.

The genes are TRBV15 and TRBJ1-4; 10 nucleotides align to TRBD1. With 2 bases clipped from V and 8 bases from J, the junction kept 8 bases outside the gene matches. The CDR3 is 16 amino acids. Germline V gene data show CDR1 as LNHNV and CDR2 as YYDKDF (reference sequence). As DNA, the CDR3 is TGTGCCACCAGCAGATTTGGACAGGGGGAATTGGAAAAACTGTTTTTT. Protein product: CATSRFGQGELEKLFF.

This rearrangement joins TRBV4-1 to TRBJ2-7, with 9 bases aligning to TRBD2. The germline gives CDR1 MGHRA, CDR2 YSYEKL. Trimming cost V 3 bases and J 6 bases; bases outside gene matches: 9. The length of the CDR3 is 15 residues. This chain's CDR3 is CASSQQPGLAGEQYF. CDR3 sequence (DNA): TGCGCCAGCAGCCAGCAACCGGGACTAGCCGGCGAGCAGTACTTC.

The chain links TRBV6-5 to TRBJ2-5; tentatively, D is TRBD1 or TRBD2 (5 bases each). CDR3 length: 15 residues. Germline CDR1 is MNHEY and CDR2 is SVGAGI. Trimming took 2 bases from V and 5 from J, leaving 15 bases between them. CDR3 sequence: CASSYVAGAGETQYF. The CDR3 DNA follows: TGTGCCAGCAGTTACGTGGCGGGTGCAGGGGAGACCCAGTACTTC.

V is TRBV19 and J is TRBJ2-6; no clear D gene. CDR3 length equals 14 residues. Trimming removed 4 bases at V and 0 bases at J, with 4 bases between. The germline V gene encodes CDR1 LNHDA and CDR2 SQIVND (reference sequence). The CDR3 DNA sequence: TGTGCCAGTAGTAGGGACTCTGGGGCCAACGTCCTGACTTTC. This codes for CASSRDSGANVLTF.

The V gene is TRBV30, the J gene TRBJ2-7, with D uncertain. Trimming took off 2 bases at V and 2 bases at J, with 7 bases between the two ends. The CDR3 extends over 12 amino acids. Germline V CDR1 and CDR2: GTSNPN, SVGIG (reference sequence). CDR3 sequence (DNA): TGTGCCTGGAGTAGTGACACCTACGAGCAGTACTTC. Translating gives CAWSSDTYEQYF.

This chain connects TRBV11-2 to TRBJ1-1, with D possibly matching TRBD1 (6 bases). Germline assignment: CDR1 SGHAT and CDR2 FQNNGV. Trimming took 7 bases from V and 7 from J, leaving 10 bases between them. This CDR3 spans 11 amino acids. The CDR3 DNA is TGTGCCAGCAATCTAGGGGGTGAAGCTTTCTTT. Translated: CASNLGGEAFF.

This clone has just a few counts. This chain links TRBV7-9 with TRBJ1-1; D might be TRBD1 (6 bases). Deletions cut 1 base from V and 1 base from J, with 13 bases between. Germline V lookup: CDR1 SEHNR, CDR2 FQNEAQ (reference sequence). The CDR3 runs 16 residues. The CDR3 sequence is CASSLVGGNQNTEAFF. In nucleotides, the CDR3 is TGTGCCAGCAGCTTAGTTGGGGGCAATCAGAACACTGAAGCTTTCTTT.

This rearrangement joins TRBV15 to TRBJ2-5; D possibly corresponds to TRBD2 (6 bases). Trimming stripped 0 bases from V and 3 bases from J, with 8 bases between. The CDR3 runs 14 residues. The germline V gene encodes CDR1 LNHNV and CDR2 YYDKDF (reference sequence). Written as DNA, the CDR3 is TGTGCCACCAGCAGAGATCGGGAGAAAGAGACCCAGTACTTC. Its protein is CATSRDREKETQYF.

This clone was picked up one time. This sequence joins TRBV19 and TRBJ2-3, with D uncertain. Germline values: CDR1 LNHDA, CDR2 SQIVND (reference sequence). Trimming removed 3 bases at V and 0 bases at J, with 4 bases between. CDR3 length: 13 amino acids. DNA of the CDR3: TGTGCCAGTAGTATGACTAGCACAGATACGCAGTATTTT. It yields the protein CASSMTSTDTQYF.

CDR3 protein: CASSKPGTSGSGDTQYF. CDR3 in DNA: TGTGCCAGCAGTAAACCCGGGACTAGCGGGAGTGGCGATACGCAGTATTTT. V and J are TRBV27 and TRBJ2-3; 14 bases fit TRBD2. The CDR3 covers 17 residues. With V trimmed by 5 bases and J by 6 bases, 10 bases remained unmatched. From germline, CDR1 is MNHEY and CDR2 SMNVEV (reference sequence).

The table lists this clone with a few counts. The V gene is TRBV15, the J gene TRBJ2-5, with a weak D call TRBD1 (6 bases). This CDR3 contains 15 residues. Trimming left V 0 bases short and J 4 bases short, with 12 bases between. The germline V gene encodes CDR1 LNHNV and CDR2 YYDKDF (reference sequence). This chain's CDR3 is CATSREGEGVETQYF. For the CDR3, the DNA is TGTGCCACCAGCAGAGAGGGAGAGGGGGTAGAGACCCAGTACTTC.

The rearrangement joins TRBV7-6 to TRBJ2-3, with 7 positions matching TRBD2. V gave up 0 bases and J gave up 2 bases; unmatched junction bases: 20. The CDR3 loop spans 21 amino acids. The germline V gene encodes CDR1 SGHVS and CDR2 FNYEAQ. The chain's CDR3 is CASSLALTLPWGGRTTDTQYF. The CDR3 DNA reads TGTGCCAGCAGCTTAGCGCTCACCCTTCCGTGGGGGGGACGGACCACAGATACGCAGTATTTT.

This sequence joins TRBV9 and TRBJ2-7; D unclear. The V end was cut by 3 bases, the J end by 3 bases, with 10 bases between. The CDR3 covers 13 residues. From germline, CDR1 is SGDLS and CDR2 YYNGEE. The CDR3 reads CASSGGRSYEQYF. DNA for the CDR3: TGTGCCAGCAGCGGCGGACGGAGCTACGAGCAGTACTTC.

V usage is TRBV28 and J usage is TRBJ2-2, with 7 positions matching TRBD1. Germline values: CDR1 MDHEN, CDR2 SYDVKM. The CDR3 is 15 residues long. V was clipped by 3 bases and J by 0 bases; unmatched bases: 1. The DNA of the CDR3 is TGTGCCAGCAGTTTCAGGGGGACGAACACCGGGGAGCTGTTTTTT. As protein: CASSFRGTNTGELFF. Variable domain in full (rest from reference TRBV28 and TRBJ2-2): DVKVTQSSRYLVKRTGEKVFLECVQDMDHENMFWYRQDPGLGLRLIYFSYDVKMKEKGDIPEGYSVSREKKERFSLILESASTNQTSMYLCASSFRGTNTGELFFGEGSRLTVL.

The chain joins TRBV7-6 to TRBJ2-1; 8 bases are shared with TRBD1. CDR3 length: 14 residues. The J segment lost 10 bases and the V segment lost 5 bases, leaving 10 bases of the junction unmatched. The V gene's germline CDR1 is SGHVS and CDR2 FNYEAQ. The CDR3 sequence: CASSPSGQGIEQFF. The DNA for the CDR3 is TGTGCCAGCAGCCCTTCAGGACAGGGAATCGAGCAGTTCTTC.